This T cell receptor (beta chain) was identified during a study of blood T cell repertoires in COVID-19. Background on the study: Samples taken during acute and convalescent COVID-19 were collected in the United States, Italy and Spain. The cDNA or gDNA used as material had been derived from T cells, B-cell-depleted T cells, or PBMCs.

Under the authors' procedure: Reference gene primer amplification yielded estimated nucleated cell counts. The table came from immunoSEQ multiplex PCR; TCRdb's copy has only in-frame clones and leaves some out. V, J and clone size derive from that table, while D and trimming were established from the DNA sequence. The sample contains approximately 400,000 clones, roughly four fifths of which appear only once. The sequencing sample was made of peripheral blood. This clonotype originated in a human donor with acute or convalescent COVID-19. The donor label of this sample is uncertain.

CDR3 nucleotide sequence: TGTGCCTGGAGTGTACAGGGACAGCCACCCTACGAGCAGTACTTC. Its protein is CAWSVQGQPPYEQYF. The rearrangement links TRBV30 to TRBJ2-7; TRBD1 matches 7 bases. After removal of 0 bases from V and 2 bases from J, the junction contained 7 bases not matched to a gene. The CDR3 runs to 15 residues. Germline CDR1 and CDR2: GTSNPN and SVGIG (reference sequence).